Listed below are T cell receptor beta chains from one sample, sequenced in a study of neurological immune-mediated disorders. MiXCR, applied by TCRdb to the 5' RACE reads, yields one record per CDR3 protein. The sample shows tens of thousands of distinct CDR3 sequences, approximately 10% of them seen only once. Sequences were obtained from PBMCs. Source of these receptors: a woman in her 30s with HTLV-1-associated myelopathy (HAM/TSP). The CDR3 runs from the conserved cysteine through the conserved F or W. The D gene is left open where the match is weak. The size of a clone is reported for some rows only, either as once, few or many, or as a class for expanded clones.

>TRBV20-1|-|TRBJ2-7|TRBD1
TGCAGTGCTGGGACAGGTATCTCCTACGAGCAGTACTTC
CSAGTGISYEQYF
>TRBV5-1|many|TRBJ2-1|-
TGCGCCAGCAGCTTGGTTGGGGCCCAGATGGATGAGCAGTTCTTC
CASSLVGAQMDEQFF
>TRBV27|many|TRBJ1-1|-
TGTGCCAGCAGCGGACTGAATCGGGGCCGGACTGAAGCTTTCTTT
CASSGLNRGRTEAFF
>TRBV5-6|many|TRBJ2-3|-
TGTGCCAGCAGCGGACGGGGTCCAAATACGCAGTATTTT
CASSGRGPNTQYF
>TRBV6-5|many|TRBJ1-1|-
TGTGCCAGCAGTTACTCTGGAGAAATGAACACTGAAGCTTTCTTT
CASSYSGEMNTEAFF
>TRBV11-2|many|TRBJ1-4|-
TGTGCCAGCAGCTTGTATGCGGGGGCAGGGGAAAAACTGTTTTTT
CASSLYAGAGEKLFF
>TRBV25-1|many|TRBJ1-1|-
TGTGCCAGCAGTGACCCATTCGCAGCTTTCTTT
CASSDPFAAFF
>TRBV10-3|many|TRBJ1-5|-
TGTGCCATCAGGGGGACGGAAAATCAGCCCCAGCATTTT
CAIRGTENQPQHF
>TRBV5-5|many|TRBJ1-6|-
TGTGCCAGCAGCCTACGGGAAACAGGCTCCTATAATTCACCCCTCCACTTT
CASSLRETGSYNSPLHF
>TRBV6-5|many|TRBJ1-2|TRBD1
TGTGCCAGCAGTTACTCAGGACAGGGAAGCTATGGCTACACCTTC
CASSYSGQGSYGYTF
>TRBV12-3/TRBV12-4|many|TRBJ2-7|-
TGTGCCAGCAGTTGGAAAAGGGGTAGCGAGCAGTACTTC
CASSWKRGSEQYF
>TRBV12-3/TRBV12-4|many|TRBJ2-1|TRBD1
TGTGCCAGCAGGGGGACAGGGGAGGGGGGGCTCTACAATGAGCAGTTCTTC
CASRGTGEGGLYNEQFF
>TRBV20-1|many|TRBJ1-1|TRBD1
TGCAGTGCCGACCTGGGACAGATCACTGAAGCTTTCTTT
CSADLGQITEAFF
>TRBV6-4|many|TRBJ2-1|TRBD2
TGTGCCAGCGGACAGGATCCTAGCGGGGGGCGCAATGAGCAGTTCTTC
CASGQDPSGGRNEQFF
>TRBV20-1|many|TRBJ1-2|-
TGCAGTGCTAGAATAGGGGCGGCCTTCTATGGCTACACCTTC
CSARIGAAFYGYTF
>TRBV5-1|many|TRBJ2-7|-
TGCGCCAGCAGCTTGCAGACCGACGGGTCCGCCGAGCAGTACTTC
CASSLQTDGSAEQYF
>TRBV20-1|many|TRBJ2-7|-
TGCAGTGCTAGTGCGATTGATGCCTACGAGCAGTACTTC
CSASAIDAYEQYF